Included here is one T cell receptor (beta chain) sequence, with context. This clonotype has only a few counts. Its antigen remains undetermined. It has no much larger one-base neighbor in the sample; base qualities were not kept. Taken from cysteine to phenylalanine, the CDR3 has 9 residues. Only CDR3 DNA remains: 27 bases, in frame from the first base. The germline V gene provides CDR1 SGHTA and CDR2 FQGTGA. Between the V and J ends, shortened by 11 bases and 1 base respectively, the junction contains 3 bases. The source of the sample is a study of regulatory T cells in long-lasting Graves disease (TCRdb year 2021). A note on the overall study: Persistent Graves' disease was defined as antithyroid drug treatment for over 5 years with persistently positive TSH receptor autoantibodies. Patients with persistent Graves' disease were compared with patients with newly diagnosed Graves' disease using TCR sequencing and RNA sequencing of peripheral blood. The study took place in China and was registered as a clinical trial. A total of around 35 samples were covered by TCR sequencing, comprising roughly 13 persistent and around 20 newly diagnosed Graves' disease patients. In the clinical cohort, patients with persistent Graves' disease had used antithyroid drugs for an average of roughly ten years.

Interpreted using the paper, the time point label stands for: persistent/refractory GD, antithyroid drugs over 5 years with positive TRAb. For both TCR sequencing and RNA sequencing, RNA was extracted from PBMCs in TRIzol. The diagnosis of Graves' disease followed American Thyroid Association guidelines. Patients for the study were recruited at an endocrinology department in Xi'an, China. Each patient gave approximately 10 milliliters of peripheral blood, collected in an EDTA anticoagulant tube. Ficoll Paque Plus density gradient separation was used to isolate PBMCs, and no additional T cell sorting was done. An Agilent 2100 Bioanalyzer and agarose gel were used to check RNA quality, and a NanoDrop 2000 was used to measure RNA concentration. The library was produced with multiplex PCR. Sequencing instrument: Illumina HiSeq 4000. CDR3 regions were amplified by Arm-PCR with iRepertoire HTBI primers to construct TCR beta libraries. Gel purification was performed on PCR products prior to sequencing. Per the original workflow: Across samples, around 62 TRBV and 12 to 15 TRBJ segments were identified and used for gene usage analysis of CDR3 amino acid clonotypes. Filtered high-quality paired reads were merged into contigs using COPE and FqMerger. BLAST was used to align contigs to IMGT TRBV, TRBD and TRBJ reference genes, and CDR3 was defined according to IMGT. Highly expanded clones were defined as clonotypes with a frequency above 0.1%. Repertoire diversity was measured by Shannon entropy, and V-J evenness by the Gini coefficient. A clonotype found in more than one individual was treated as public. The public reads were quality trimmed at Q25 with fastp and then assembled into clones with MiXCR by TCRdb, keeping productive beta chains. Every CDR3 protein is listed once, alongside the most common genes and DNA of its rows. The V and J calls come from TCRdb's annotation, not from the publication. Present in this sample are more than 650,000 distinct CDR3 sequences, around 30% of which were seen just once. About two fifths of the sample goes to the ten largest clones.

What the authors observed across the whole study: Sequencing and analysis were restricted to the TCR beta chain. A larger number of public clonotypes was shared among persistent patients (more than 2,500) than among newly diagnosed patients (more than 850). The small sample size was acknowledged by the authors as a limitation that may reduce accuracy. Persistent Graves' disease patients showed lower TCR Shannon entropy and fewer highly expanded clones than newly diagnosed patients, suggesting clonal expansion. Only peripheral blood was studied, because thyroid tissue, the primary lesion, was inaccessible. Preferential use of TRBV28, TRBJ1-2 and TRBJ2-5 was observed in persistent disease, whereas TRBV20-1 and TRBJ2-1 were favored in newly diagnosed disease.

This clonotype was sampled from a female donor with Graves disease. The rearranged segments are TRBV7-3 and TRBJ2-7; the D segment cannot be called with confidence. The specimen was peripheral blood mononuclear cells (PBMCs), collected when the disease was refractory, from a patient treated with antithyroid drugs. Read as DNA, the sequence is TGTGCCGGGTCCTACGAGCAGTACTTC. This gives the protein CAGSYEQYF.